One sample yielded the 15 T cell receptor beta chains listed below, sequenced in a study of T cell clonality in common variable immunodeficiency (dated by TCRdb to the mid-2010s). The full study reports these points: CVID TCRbeta sequences were reported to have fewer deletions and N-nucleotide insertions and to lack highly modified clones with 13 or more V deletions.

The library was made by the immunoSEQ multiplex PCR assay. TCRdb re-hosts the immuneACCESS table, in-frame sequences only. Its copies lack some clones; in the studies checked, an unresolved V gene accounts for under half of them, and the cause for the rest is not known. This sample contains some 19,000 clones, none of which is a singleton. Around 25% of the sample belongs to the ten largest clones. Which antigens these TCRs recognize remains unknown. The specimen was peripheral blood mononuclear cells. The receptor source for this set is a human donor with common variable immunodeficiency.

This clone was seen a handful of times. The read terminates 3 residues ahead of where the CDR3 ends, so the germline J gene completes it. This chain uses TRBV5-1 with TRBJ1-2; D possibly corresponds to TRBD1 (5 bases). Germline loops: CDR1 SGHRS, CDR2 YFSETQ. The CDR3 spans 16 residues. CDR3 loop: CASSLALVGSGEGYTF. The sequenced part of the CDR3 DNA is TGCGCCAGCAGCTTGGCCCTAGTTGGATCGGGGGAAGGC. Full variable domain (remainder filled in from reference TRBV5-1 and TRBJ1-2): KAGVTQTPRYLIKTRGQQVTLSCSPISGHRSVSWYQQTPGQGLQFLFEYFSETQRNKGNFPGRFSGRQFSNSRSEMNVSTLELGDSALYLCASSLALVGSGEGYTFGSGTRLTVV.

This clone was picked up a small number of times. The read ends 3 residues early relative to the CDR3; the germline J gene fills the gap. The chain links TRBV7-2 to TRBJ1-3, with unresolved D. CDR3 length: 14 amino acids. Germline V gene lookup returns CDR1 SGHTA and CDR2 FQGNSA. The ends were cut back, 6 bases at V and 0 bases at J, with 9 bases in the middle. This CDR3 is CASRQSLSGNTIYF. The CDR3 bases that were read are TGTGCCAGCAGACAGAGTCTCTCTGGAAACACC.

This clone was seen at least ten times. The missing CDR3 end, 3 residues past where the read stops, is filled in from the germline J gene. This chain connects TRBV5-1 to TRBJ2-2, with unresolved D. The V gene lost 7 bases and the J gene lost 5 bases, with 18 bases spanning the gap. This CDR3 comprises 15 residues. Germline V lookup: CDR1 SGHRS, CDR2 YFSETQ. CDR3 sequence: CASRQKGFETGELFF. Incomplete CDR3 DNA: TGCGCCAGCCGACAAAAGGGTTTTGAGACCGGGGAG.

In regard to this clone: The observed sequence ends 3 residues before the CDR3 terminus, with the missing tail filled in from the germline J gene. The chain combines TRBV7-6 with TRBJ2-7; the D gene is possibly TRBD2 (5 bases). CDR3 length: 16 amino acids. Trimming removed 6 bases at V and 3 bases at J, with 21 bases between. Per germline, CDR1 SGHVS and CDR2 FNYEAQ. The CDR3 sequence: CASSNRWQRDYYEQYF. The sequenced CDR3 bases are TGTGCCAGCAGTAATAGGTGGCAGCGCGACTACTACGAG. The entire variable domain, with the rest obtained from reference TRBV7-6 and TRBJ2-7, is as follows: GAGVSQSPRYKVTKRGQDVALRCDPISGHVSLYWYRQALGQGPEFLTYFNYEAQQDKSGLPNDRFSAERPEGSISTLTIQRTEQRDSAMYRCASSNRWQRDYYEQYFGPGTRLTVT.

Comments on this clone: With the read ending 3 residues before the CDR3 end, the germline J gene is used to fill in that end. The rearrangement joins TRBV18 to TRBJ1-2; 9 nucleotides line up with TRBD1. Germline V gene data show CDR1 as KGHSH and CDR2 as LQKENI. The length of the CDR3 is 17 residues. CDR3 bases read: TGTGCCAGCTCACCACCGTCTCCGGGACAGGGTTTTTGGGGC. It is translated as CASSPPSPGQGFWG. The complete CDR3 reads CASSPPSPGQGFWGYTF.

With regard to this clone: The read is 3 residues too short to cover the CDR3 end, so that end is filled in from the germline J gene. The chain joins TRBV18 to TRBJ2-2; D may be TRBD1 (6 bases). V dropped 2 bases and J dropped 1 base, with 14 bases sitting between them. The V gene's germline CDR1 is KGHSH and CDR2 LQKENI. This CDR3 is 17 amino acids long. The sequenced part of the CDR3 DNA is TGTGCCAGCTCACCAAGTGACGGACAGCAGAACACCGGGGAG. The encoded protein is CASSPSDGQQNTGE. The CDR3 as a whole reads CASSPSDGQQNTGELFF.

Points on this clone: The read is 3 residues too short to cover the CDR3 end, so that end is filled in from the germline J gene. V gene TRBV5-1 combines with J gene TRBJ1-4; D may be TRBD1 (6 bases). The length of the CDR3 is 14 residues. The germline V gene encodes CDR1 SGHRS and CDR2 YFSETQ. V lost 3 bases, J lost 6 bases, and 12 bases lay in between. Partial CDR3 DNA: TGCGCCAGCAGCTATGACAGGTTAGATGAAAAA. Its translation is CASSYDRLDEK. In full, the CDR3 is CASSYDRLDEKLFF.

This clone turned up a few times. The CDR3 end lies 3 residues beyond the end of the read and is filled in from the germline J gene. The V and J genes are TRBV30 and TRBJ2-3, with D possibly matching TRBD1 (6 bases). The CDR3 is made up of 13 amino acids. The V end lost 0 bases, the J end lost 6 bases, and 10 bases lay between the germline ends. CDR1 is GTSNPN and CDR2 is SVGIG in the germline V gene (reference sequence). Here the CDR3 reads CAWSVLGADTQYF. The sequenced part of the CDR3 DNA is TGTGCCTGGAGTGTTTTGGGGGCGGATACG.

To note about this clone: The read gets to within 3 residues of the CDR3 end, and the germline J gene fills in the rest. The V and J genes are TRBV19 and TRBJ2-7; TRBD2 agrees at 7 bases. CDR3 length: 17 residues. Trimming cost V 5 bases and J 0 bases; bases outside gene matches: 13. Germline V gene sequence: CDR1 LNHDA, CDR2 SQIVND (reference sequence). The covered CDR3 bases are TGTGCCAGTAGTTCAAGCCCCAGGGACTACTACTCCTACGAG. Its translation: CASSSSPRDYYSYE. The complete CDR3 reads CASSSSPRDYYSYEQYF.

Worth noting for this clone: The read ends 3 residues early relative to the CDR3; the germline J gene fills the gap. The gene calls are TRBV30 and TRBJ2-3; 11 bases are a match to TRBD1. Looked up from germline, CDR1 is GTSNPN and CDR2 is SVGIG (reference sequence). Germline trimming cut 1 base from V and 4 bases from J; bases unmatched to any gene: 4. The CDR3 spans 15 residues. The CDR3 protein is CAWSGTGGMADTQYF. Incomplete CDR3 DNA: TGTGCCTGGAGTGGGACAGGGGGCATGGCAGATACG.

Of note for this clone: The DNA ends 3 residues before the CDR3 does, and the rest of the CDR3 is filled in from the germline J gene. The chain joins TRBV20-1 to TRBJ2-3; D perhaps matches TRBD1 (6 bases). The CDR3 extends over 11 amino acids. V lost 6 bases, J lost 8 bases, and 12 bases lay in between. Germline-derived CDR1 and CDR2 are DFQATT and SNEGSKA (reference sequence). CDR3 DNA, as far as it was read: TGCAGTGCGAACGGACAGCTTACG. This gives the protein CSANGQLT. From start to end, the CDR3 is CSANGQLTQYF.

This clone has at least ten counts. The CDR3 extends 3 residues past the end of the read, so its final part is completed from the germline J gene. V and J are TRBV30 and TRBJ1-1, with D unresolved. The CDR3 has 15 residues. Trimming took 2 bases from V and 5 from J, leaving 18 bases between them. In germline, CDR1 is GTSNPN, CDR2 SVGIG (reference sequence). The sequenced CDR3 bases are TGTGCCTGGAGTCTCTCACATAATCCGAAGACTGAA. Translation: CAWSLSHNPKTE. The entire CDR3 protein is CAWSLSHNPKTEAFF.

For this clone: The CDR3 end lies 3 residues beyond the end of the read and is filled in from the germline J gene. The chain combines TRBV30 with TRBJ2-2; 11 nucleotides align to TRBD2. Germline V CDR1 and CDR2: GTSNPN, SVGIG (reference sequence). The CDR3 consists of 16 residues. V lost 2 bases, J lost 4 bases, and 6 bases stayed unmatched. The DNA read from the CDR3 is TGTGCCTGGAGTTATAGCGGGAGGGCTTTCACCGGGGAG. Its protein is CAWSYSGRAFTGE. The full CDR3 protein reads CAWSYSGRAFTGELFF. Complete variable domain (other parts from reference TRBV30 and TRBJ2-2): SQTIHQWPATLVQPVGSPLSLECTVEGTSNPNLYWYRQAAGRGLQLLFYSVGIGQISSEVPQNLSASRPQDRQFILSSKKLLLSDSGFYLCAWSYSGRAFTGELFFGEGSRLTVL.

CDR3 DNA, as far as it was read: TGTGCCAGCAGAACAGACAGGGGTAATGAAAAA. Translated: CASRTDRGNEK. In full, the CDR3 reads CASRTDRGNEKLFF. J is TRBJ1-4 and V is TRBV7-9, with 8 bases that match TRBD1. The observed sequence ends 3 residues before the CDR3 terminus, with the missing tail filled in from the germline J gene. After removal of 6 bases from V and 4 bases from J, the junction contained 4 bases not matched to a gene. Germline lookup yields CDR1 SEHNR and CDR2 FQNEAQ (reference sequence). This CDR3 is 14 amino acids long.

Remarks on this clone: The observed sequence ends 3 residues before the CDR3 terminus, with the missing tail filled in from the germline J gene. The rearrangement links TRBV5-5 to TRBJ1-5; TRBD1 matches at 7 bases. CDR1 is SGHKS and CDR2 is YYEKEE in the germline V gene (reference sequence). The CDR3 consists of 14 residues. This CDR3 is CASSFRRGNNPQHF. The sequenced part of the CDR3 DNA is TGTGCCAGCAGCTTTCGCAGGGGGAATAACCCC.